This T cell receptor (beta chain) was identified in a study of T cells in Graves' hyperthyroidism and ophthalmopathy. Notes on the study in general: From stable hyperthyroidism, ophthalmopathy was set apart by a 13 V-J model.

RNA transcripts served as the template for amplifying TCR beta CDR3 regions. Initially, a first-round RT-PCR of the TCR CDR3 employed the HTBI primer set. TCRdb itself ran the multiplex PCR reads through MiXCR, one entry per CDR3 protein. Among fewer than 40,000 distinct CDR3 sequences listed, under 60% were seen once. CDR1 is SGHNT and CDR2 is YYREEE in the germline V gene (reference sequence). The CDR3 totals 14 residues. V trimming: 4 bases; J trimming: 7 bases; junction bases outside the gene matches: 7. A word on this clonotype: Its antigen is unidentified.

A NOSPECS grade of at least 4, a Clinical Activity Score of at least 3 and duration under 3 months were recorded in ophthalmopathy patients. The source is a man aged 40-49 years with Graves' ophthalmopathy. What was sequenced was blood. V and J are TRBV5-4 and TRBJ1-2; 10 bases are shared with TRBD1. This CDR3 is CASSLDRGLSGYTF. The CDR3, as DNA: TGTGCCAGCAGCCTCGACAGGGGGCTGAGTGGCTACACCTTC.